These 6 T cell receptor beta chains were sequenced from one sample in a study of blood T cell repertoires in COVID-19. Some clones are missing from TCRdb's copy, which holds only in-frame ones; the method was immunoSEQ multiplex PCR. The sample lists roughly 330,000 clones, 87% occurring once. The sample taken for sequencing was peripheral blood. These receptors originate from a man aged 25-40 years with COVID-19, enrolled during active disease.

This clone appeared once. This sequence joins TRBV2 and TRBJ2-1, with D unclear. V was cut by 4 bases and J by 7 bases, with 14 bases left in between. This CDR3 region has 14 residues. Germline V gene lookup returns CDR1 SNHLY and CDR2 FYNNEI. The CDR3 DNA is TGTGCCAGCAGTGGACTCCCCCTTTCTAATGAGCAGTTCTTC. This gives the protein CASSGLPLSNEQFF.

J is TRBJ1-1 and V is TRBV21-1. TRBV21-1 is recorded as a pseudogene. The CDR3 totals 18 residues. The CDR3 nucleotides are TGTGCCAGCAGCAAAGATGATGGGAGGGACAAGGGGTGCACTGAAGCTTTCTTT. Translation: CASSKDDGRDKGCTEAFF.

The gene calls are TRBV13 and TRBJ2-1, with 8 bases aligning to TRBD1. Looked up from germline, CDR1 is PRHDT and CDR2 is FYEKMQ (reference sequence). With V trimmed by 10 bases and J by 6 bases, 11 bases remained unmatched. The CDR3 length is 14 residues. CDR3 loop: CATKPGGAGNEQFF. CDR3 nucleotide sequence: TGTGCCACTAAACCAGGGGGCGCCGGCAATGAGCAGTTCTTC.

This chain joins TRBV3-1 (or the pseudogene TRBV3-2) and TRBJ2-7; 9 nucleotides match TRBD2. The CDR3 is made up of 15 amino acids. Germline CDR1 reads LGHDT; CDR2 reads YNNKEL (reference sequence). After removal of 4 bases from V and 6 bases from J, the junction contained 10 bases not matched to a gene. CDR3 loop: CASSPGLARDSEQYF. CDR3 coding DNA: TGTGCCAGCAGCCCGGGACTAGCTCGGGACAGCGAGCAGTACTTC.

V and J are TRBV9 and TRBJ1-2; 8 bases map to TRBD1. V lost 4 bases to trimming and J lost 4 bases; unmatched junction nucleotides: 9. This CDR3 spans 15 amino acids. From germline, CDR1 is SGDLS and CDR2 YYNGEE. Here the CDR3 reads CASSPGQGVTYGYTF. The CDR3 DNA is TGTGCCAGCAGCCCAGGACAGGGAGTTACCTATGGCTACACCTTC. The whole variable domain, filled in from reference TRBV9 and TRBJ1-2, reads DSGVTQTPKHLITATGQRVTLRCSPRSGDLSVYWYQQSLDQGLQFLIQYYNGEERAKGNILERFSAQQFPDLHSELNLSSLELGDSALYFCASSPGQGVTYGYTFGSGTRLTVV.

The chain carries TRBV9 and TRBJ2-2; D is undetermined. Trimming shortened V by 0 bases and J by 2 bases, and 8 bases separated the two germline ends. This CDR3 is built from 15 residues. CDR1 and CDR2 (germline): SGDLS, YYNGEE. The CDR3 here is CASSVATVNTGELFF. CDR3 DNA: TGTGCCAGCAGCGTAGCAACGGTAAACACCGGGGAGCTGTTTTTT.